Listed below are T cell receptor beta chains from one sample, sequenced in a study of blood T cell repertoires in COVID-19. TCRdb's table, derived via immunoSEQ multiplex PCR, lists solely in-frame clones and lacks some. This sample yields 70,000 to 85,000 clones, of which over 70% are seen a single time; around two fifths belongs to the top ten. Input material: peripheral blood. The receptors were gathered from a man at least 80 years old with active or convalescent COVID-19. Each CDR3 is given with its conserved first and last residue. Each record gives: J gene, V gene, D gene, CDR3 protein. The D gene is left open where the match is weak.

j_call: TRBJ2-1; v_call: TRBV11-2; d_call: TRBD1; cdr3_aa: CASSLLVGTDYNEQFF
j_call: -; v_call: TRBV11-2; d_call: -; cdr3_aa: CASSLEQHTGELFF
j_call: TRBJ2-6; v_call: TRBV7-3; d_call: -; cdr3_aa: CASRGAGANVLTF
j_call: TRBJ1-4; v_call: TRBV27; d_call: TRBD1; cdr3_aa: CASRTTGSATNEKLFF
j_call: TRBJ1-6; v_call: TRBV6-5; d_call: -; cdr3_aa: CASSSSYNSPLHF
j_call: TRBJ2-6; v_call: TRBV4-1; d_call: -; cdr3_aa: CASSQGSSGANVLTF
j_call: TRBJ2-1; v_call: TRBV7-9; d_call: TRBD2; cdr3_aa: CASSLKGTSGTPGNEQFF
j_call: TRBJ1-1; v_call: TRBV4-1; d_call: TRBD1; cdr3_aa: CASSLSDRVGTEAFF
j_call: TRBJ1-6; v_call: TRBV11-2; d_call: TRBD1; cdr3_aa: CASSLPRGQDDNSPLHF
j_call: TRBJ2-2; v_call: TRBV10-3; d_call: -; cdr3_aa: CAIGSPGAQNTGELFF